This T cell receptor (beta chain) was obtained from a study of blood T cell repertoires in COVID-19. This clone was seen only once. Germline V gene lookup returns CDR1 SNHLY and CDR2 FYNNEI. The CDR3 is 17 amino acids. Unmatched junction bases numbered 15, after V lost 6 bases and J lost 9 bases. In the source study's methods: Cell counts per sample came from amplifying reference gene primers. Only in-frame clones appear in the TCRdb table, and some are missing; sequencing was by immunoSEQ multiplex PCR. That table gives V, J and clone size, and the DNA gave D and trimming. Here the sample spans about 110,000 clones, more than 70% being singletons.

Sequenced: peripheral blood. The sequence was collected from a woman aged 70-85 years who had recovered from COVID-19. The chain uses TRBV2 and TRBJ1-6, with TRBD1 matching 9 bases. CDR3: CASRTSAGTGPASPLHF. CDR3 sequence (DNA): TGTGCCAGCAGAACTAGCGCCGGGACAGGGCCTGCTTCACCCCTCCACTTT.